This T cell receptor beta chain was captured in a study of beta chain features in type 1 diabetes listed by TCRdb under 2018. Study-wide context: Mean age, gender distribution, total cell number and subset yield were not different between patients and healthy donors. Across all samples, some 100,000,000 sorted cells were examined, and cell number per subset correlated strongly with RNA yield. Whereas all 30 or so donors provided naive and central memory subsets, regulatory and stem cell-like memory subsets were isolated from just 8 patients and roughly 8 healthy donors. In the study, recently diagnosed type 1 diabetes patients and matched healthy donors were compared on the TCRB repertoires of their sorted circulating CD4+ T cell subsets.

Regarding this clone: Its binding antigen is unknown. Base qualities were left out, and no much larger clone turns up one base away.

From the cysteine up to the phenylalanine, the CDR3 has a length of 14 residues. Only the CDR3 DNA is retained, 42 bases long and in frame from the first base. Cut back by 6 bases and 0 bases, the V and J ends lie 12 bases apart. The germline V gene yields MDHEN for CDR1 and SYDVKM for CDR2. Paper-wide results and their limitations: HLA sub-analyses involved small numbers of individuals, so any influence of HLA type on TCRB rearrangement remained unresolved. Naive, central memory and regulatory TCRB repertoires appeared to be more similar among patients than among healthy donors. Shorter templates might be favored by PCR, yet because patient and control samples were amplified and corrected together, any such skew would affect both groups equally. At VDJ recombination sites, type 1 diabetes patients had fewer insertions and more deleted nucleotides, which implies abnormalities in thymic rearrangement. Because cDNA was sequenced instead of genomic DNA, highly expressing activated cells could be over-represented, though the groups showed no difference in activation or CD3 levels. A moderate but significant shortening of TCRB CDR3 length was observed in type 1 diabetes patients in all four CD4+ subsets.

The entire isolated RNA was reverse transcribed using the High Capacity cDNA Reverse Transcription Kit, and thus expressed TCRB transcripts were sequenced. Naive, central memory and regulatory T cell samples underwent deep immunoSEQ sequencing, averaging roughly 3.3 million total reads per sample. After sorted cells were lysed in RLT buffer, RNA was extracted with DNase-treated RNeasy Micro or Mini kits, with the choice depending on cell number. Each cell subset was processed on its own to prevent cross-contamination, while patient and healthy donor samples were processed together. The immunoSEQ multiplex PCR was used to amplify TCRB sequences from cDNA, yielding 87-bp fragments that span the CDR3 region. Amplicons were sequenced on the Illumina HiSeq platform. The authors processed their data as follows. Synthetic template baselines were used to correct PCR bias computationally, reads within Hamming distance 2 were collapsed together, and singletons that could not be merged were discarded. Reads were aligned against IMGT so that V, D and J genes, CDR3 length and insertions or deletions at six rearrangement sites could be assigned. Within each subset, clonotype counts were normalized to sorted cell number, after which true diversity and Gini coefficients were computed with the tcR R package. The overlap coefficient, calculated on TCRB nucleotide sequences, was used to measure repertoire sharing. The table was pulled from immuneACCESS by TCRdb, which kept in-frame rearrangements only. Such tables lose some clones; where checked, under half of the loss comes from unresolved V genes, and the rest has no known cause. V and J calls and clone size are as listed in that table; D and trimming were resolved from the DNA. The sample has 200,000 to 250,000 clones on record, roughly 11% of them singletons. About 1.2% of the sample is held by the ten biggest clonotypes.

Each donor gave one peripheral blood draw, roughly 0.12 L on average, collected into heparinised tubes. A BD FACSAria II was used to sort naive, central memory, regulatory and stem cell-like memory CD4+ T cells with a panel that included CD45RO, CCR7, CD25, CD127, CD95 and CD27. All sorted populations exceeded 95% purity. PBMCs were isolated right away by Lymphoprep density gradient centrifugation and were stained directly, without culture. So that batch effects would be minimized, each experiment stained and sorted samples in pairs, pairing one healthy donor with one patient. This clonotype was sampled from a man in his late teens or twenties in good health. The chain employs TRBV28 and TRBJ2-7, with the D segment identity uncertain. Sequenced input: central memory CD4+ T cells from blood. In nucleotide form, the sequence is TGTGCCAGCAGCCGGCCCGGCAACTCCTACGAGCAGTACTTC. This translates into CASSRPGNSYEQYF.